This TCR beta chain was profiled in a study of OX40 agonist ivuxolimab in advanced cancers. At the level of the study: Patients achieving partial responses numbered three: one hepatocellular carcinoma case and two cutaneous melanoma cases.

Assay used: immunoSEQ multiplex PCR; TCRdb lists only in-frame clones, some missing. The repertoire includes roughly 70,000 clones, 82% of them detected once, and roughly 0.4% sits in the top ten. Findings of the study overall: Among the lowest peripheral clonal expansion occurred in 0.1-3.0 mg/kg partial responders. Among the nonresponders, some also had low normalized T-cell clonal expansion.

CDR3 length equals 15 residues. Trimming shortened V by 0 bases and J by 12 bases, and 21 bases separated the two germline ends. Germline CDR1 is LGHNA and CDR2 is YNFKEQ. About this clone: Its antigen remains unknown.

The chain uses TRBV4-2 and TRBJ2-7; D ambiguous. The TCR originated in an adult with an advanced solid tumor such as melanoma, head and neck, liver or kidney cancer. This specimen consisted of CD4+ or CD8+ T cells sorted from blood, obtained in a trial of the OX40 agonist ivuxolimab. The CDR3 bases are TGTGCCAGCAGCCAAGATTACCCCGCTCGAAGACAATTGTACGTC. Translation gives CASSQDYPARRQLYV.